Listed below are T cell receptor beta chains from one sample, sequenced in a study of vaccination effects on CD4 cells after COVID-19. The antigens these receptors bind are not known. Method: immunoSEQ multiplex PCR; TCRdb's copy keeps in-frame clones and lacks some. The sample lists about 73,000 clones; around 81% were seen once. Here the sequenced sample was CD4+ T cells from PBMCs cultured with SARS-CoV-2 spike peptides, taken before COVID-19 vaccination. The source is a human donor who received a COVID-19 vaccine. Both conserved end residues are trimmed from each CDR3. Each record gives: J gene, D gene, V gene, CDR3 protein. The D gene is left open where the match is weak.

J: TRBJ1-2; D: -; V: TRBV19; CDR3: ASSFWEGDENGYYGYT
J: TRBJ2-3; D: TRBD2; V: TRBV7-8; CDR3: ASSLSVWTSPDTQY
J: TRBJ1-2; D: -; V: TRBV6-6; CDR3: ALRASTDGNYGYT
J: TRBJ2-3; D: -; V: TRBV3-1/TRBV3-2; CDR3: ASSQRDQSTDTQY
J: TRBJ2-5; D: -; V: TRBV29-1; CDR3: SVDAENQETQY
J: TRBJ1-5; D: -; V: TRBV24-1; CDR3: ATSVPTVNQPQH
J: TRBJ1-1; D: -; V: TRBV19; CDR3: ASSIDRGTEAF
J: TRBJ2-3; D: -; V: TRBV7-9; CDR3: ASSPMGGSTDTQY
J: TRBJ2-2; D: TRBD1; V: TRBV18; CDR3: ASSGGRQGATGELF
J: TRBJ2-1; D: -; V: TRBV10-3; CDR3: AISERVENEQF
J: TRBJ2-1; D: -; V: TRBV6-5; CDR3: ASRMNWGLNEQF
J: TRBJ2-5; D: -; V: TRBV5-1; CDR3: ASSLDRWGETQY
J: TRBJ1-6; D: -; V: TRBV15; CDR3: ATSRIYNSPLH
J: TRBJ1-1; D: -; V: TRBV28; CDR3: ASSLPFRYTEAF
J: TRBJ1-2; D: TRBD1; V: TRBV7-9; CDR3: ASSVGQGYGYT
J: TRBJ1-2; D: -; V: TRBV7-2; CDR3: ASSQYYTVNYGYT
J: TRBJ1-6; D: TRBD1; V: TRBV18; CDR3: ASSPGTGNSPLH
J: TRBJ1-5; D: TRBD1; V: TRBV7-2; CDR3: ASSLQGAGQPQH
J: TRBJ1-1; D: -; V: TRBV30; CDR3: AWSTGTDNTEAF
J: TRBJ2-6; D: TRBD1; V: TRBV7-2; CDR3: ASSLGSGRGLDGANVLT
J: TRBJ2-3; D: TRBD1; V: TRBV28; CDR3: ASSTNRGLGDTQY
J: TRBJ2-6; D: -; V: TRBV27; CDR3: ASKKWDSGANVLT
J: TRBJ1-2; D: -; V: TRBV28; CDR3: ASRGTGVRKYGYT
J: TRBJ2-5; D: TRBD1; V: TRBV15; CDR3: ATSARGQGNQAAQY
J: TRBJ2-2; D: -; V: TRBV27; CDR3: ASSPGPTRHRKNTGELF
J: TRBJ2-1; D: TRBD2; V: TRBV6-4; CDR3: ASSDSSSGGAHEQF
J: TRBJ1-3; D: -; V: TRBV27; CDR3: ASSSFTGGGNTIY
J: TRBJ1-2; D: -; V: TRBV3-1/TRBV3-2; CDR3: ASSQILYTGTIYGYT
J: TRBJ1-6; D: -; V: TRBV30; CDR3: AWTGAVKSPLH
J: TRBJ1-5; D: -; V: TRBV6-5; CDR3: ASSYARYNQPQH